The present T cell receptor (beta chain) was sequenced within a study of regulatory T cells in long-lasting Graves disease (dated by TCRdb to the early 2020s). Context from the whole study: In the newly diagnosed Graves' disease group, patients had been taking antithyroid drugs for less than 3 months. Peripheral blood TCR sequencing and RNA sequencing compared persistent Graves' disease patients with newly diagnosed Graves' disease patients. The study took place in China and was registered as a clinical trial. A total of about 35 samples underwent TCR sequencing: approximately 13 from persistent and roughly 20 from newly diagnosed Graves' disease patients. Study-wide findings and limitations: Compared with newly diagnosed patients, patients with persistent Graves' disease had lower TCR Shannon entropy and fewer highly expanded clones, which suggests clonal expansion. The study examined only peripheral blood because the primary lesion, thyroid tissue, could not be accessed. Preferential use of TRBV28, TRBJ1-2 and TRBJ2-5 was observed in persistent disease, whereas TRBV20-1 and TRBJ2-1 were favored in newly diagnosed disease. Sequencing and analysis were limited to the TCR beta chain. Patients with persistent disease shared more public clonotypes (about 2,700) than newly diagnosed patients did (around 930). The small sample size was acknowledged by the authors as a limitation that may reduce accuracy.

CDR1 and CDR2, per the germline V gene (reference sequence), are SGHNT and YYREEE. The CDR3 covers 16 residues, taking in both the cysteine and the phenylalanine. This entry keeps only the CDR3 DNA: 48 bases, framed from base 1. At the junction V is shortened by 1 base and J by 0 bases, with 10 bases in between. Remarks on this clonotype: There is no known antigen for this receptor. The record has no base qualities; no much larger clone is one base away.

The sample's time point, from its label and the paper: newly diagnosed GD, antithyroid drugs for less than 3 months. RNA was extracted from PBMCs in TRIzol for both TCR sequencing and RNA sequencing. Graves' disease was diagnosed according to American Thyroid Association guidelines. Patients for the study were recruited at an endocrinology department in Xi'an, China. Each patient gave 8.5 to 9.5 milliliters of peripheral blood, collected in an EDTA anticoagulant tube. Ficoll Paque Plus density gradient separation was used to isolate PBMCs, and no further T cell sorting was done. RNA quality was checked with an Agilent 2100 Bioanalyzer and agarose gel, and concentration with a NanoDrop 2000. Library preparation was by multiplex PCR. Sequencer: Illumina HiSeq 4000. CDR3 regions were amplified by Arm-PCR with iRepertoire HTBI primers to construct TCR beta libraries. Before sequencing, the PCR products went through gel purification. The authors' analysis ran thus. A total of under 80 TRBV and 14 TRBJ segments were identified across samples and were used for gene usage analysis of CDR3 amino acid clonotypes. COPE and FqMerger were used to merge the filtered high-quality paired reads into contigs. Contigs were aligned with BLAST to IMGT TRBV, TRBD and TRBJ reference genes, and CDR3 was defined per IMGT. Highly expanded clones were defined as clonotypes with a frequency above 0.1%. Shannon entropy served as the measure of repertoire diversity, while the Gini coefficient captured V-J evenness. Public clonotypes were defined as clonotypes shared by more than one individual. TCRdb cleaned the public reads at Q25 with fastp, built clones with MiXCR and kept in-frame beta chains. Entries that share a CDR3 protein sequence are merged under the most common genes and DNA. The V and J calls shown here were made by TCRdb, not taken from the authors' results. For this sample the table gives 240,000 or so distinct CDR3 sequences, of which 20% to 25% were detected only once. The ten largest make up approximately 14% of the sample.

The receptor chain draws on TRBV5-4 and TRBJ2-2; the D gene lacks a confident call. This TCR was recovered from a female donor with Graves disease. Sequencing was performed on peripheral blood mononuclear cells (PBMCs), taken at new diagnosis, from a patient treated with antithyroid drugs. The nucleotide sequence reads TGTGCCAGCAGCTTGAGGACGTACTCGAACACCGGGGAGCTGTTTTTT. This yields the protein CASSLRTYSNTGELFF.